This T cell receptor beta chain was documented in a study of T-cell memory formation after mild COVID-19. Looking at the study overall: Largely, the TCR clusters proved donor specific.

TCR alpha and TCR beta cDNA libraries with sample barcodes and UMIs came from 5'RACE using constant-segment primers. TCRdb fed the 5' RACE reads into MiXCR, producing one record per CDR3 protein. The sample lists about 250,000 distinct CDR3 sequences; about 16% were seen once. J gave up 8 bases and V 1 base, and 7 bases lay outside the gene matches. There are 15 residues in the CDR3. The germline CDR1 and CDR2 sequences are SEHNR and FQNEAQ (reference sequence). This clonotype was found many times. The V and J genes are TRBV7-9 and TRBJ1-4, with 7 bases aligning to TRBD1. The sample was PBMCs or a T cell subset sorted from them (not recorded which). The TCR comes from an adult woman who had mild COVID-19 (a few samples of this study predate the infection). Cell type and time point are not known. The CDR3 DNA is TGTGCCAGCAGCTTAGAAGGGGGCGCTCAGGAAAAACTGTTTTTT. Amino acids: CASSLEGGAQEKLFF.